Following are 14 T cell receptor beta chains from one sample sequenced in a study of cytotoxic CD8 clonotypes in ibrutinib-treated CLL. TCRdb keeps only in-frame clones here, not all; method: immunoSEQ multiplex PCR. Of 250,000 to 350,000 clones listed, approximately 76% are singletons. The input for sequencing was PBMCs, taken at disease progression, from a patient treated with ibrutinib. The source of these receptors is a human donor with chronic lymphocytic leukemia.

This sequence joins TRBV19 and TRBJ1-1; TRBD1 matches at 8 bases. The CDR3 runs to 17 residues. The junction had 11 bases not matched to a gene; V was cut back by 4 bases and J by 1 base. Germline V lookup: CDR1 LNHDA, CDR2 SQIVND (reference sequence). CDR3 amino acids: CASSTDPRGLGNTEAFF. The CDR3 DNA reads as TGTGCCAGTAGTACCGACCCCAGGGGGCTGGGGAACACTGAAGCTTTCTTT.

The chain joins TRBV14 to TRBJ2-7; 12 nucleotides agree with TRBD2. CDR1 and CDR2 from the germline V gene are SGHDN and FVKESK. CDR3 size: 19 residues. Losses at the gene ends were 0 bases for V and 4 bases for J; bases not matched to a gene: 13. The CDR3 DNA reads as TGTGCCAGCAGCCAAGATTTCTACACGGGGACTAGCGGGCTATACGAGCAGTACTTC. Its protein is CASSQDFYTGTSGLYEQYF. Based on the CDR3 plus reference TRBV14 and TRBJ2-7, the full variable domain is EAGVTQFPSHSVIEKGQTVTLRCDPISGHDNLYWYRRVMGKEIKFLLHFVKESKQDESGMPNNRFLAERTGGTYSTLKVQPAELEDSGVYFCASSQDFYTGTSGLYEQYFGPGTRLTVT.

The chain has TRBV25-1 and TRBJ2-7; 9 bases are a match to TRBD1. The CDR3 is 12 residues long. J lost 2 bases, V lost 10 bases, and 3 bases had no gene match. CDR1 is MGHDK, CDR2 SYGVNS, per germline. Written as DNA, the CDR3 is TGTGCCACCCGGGACAGGGCCTACGAGCAGTACTTC. This encodes CATRDRAYEQYF.

This clone has only a few counts. The chain joins TRBV18 to TRBJ2-7, with TRBD2 as a possible D gene (5 bases). Germline V CDR1 and CDR2: KGHSH, LQKENI. Trimming pared 6 bases from V and 2 bases from J, leaving 14 bases between. This CDR3 contains 14 residues. The DNA for the CDR3 is TGTGCCAGCTCTTTGGGTTCCGGGACCTACGAGCAGTACTTC. Translating it yields CASSLGSGTYEQYF.

This chain connects TRBV6-1 to TRBJ1-2, with TRBD1 matching 7 bases. The CDR3 is made up of 13 amino acids. Germline V gene sequence: CDR1 MNHNS, CDR2 SASEGT. V gave up 7 bases and J gave up 0 bases; unmatched junction bases: 2. CDR3 amino acids: CASKTGTNYGYTF. CDR3 DNA sequence: TGTGCCAGCAAGACAGGGACTAACTATGGCTACACCTTC.

This clone occurred a few times. One end of the junction is discordant with germline, which a read error may explain. The chain links TRBV19 to TRBJ1-2, with 7 bases aligning to TRBD1. The CDR3 has 13 residues. CDR1 is LNHDA, CDR2 SQIVND, per germline (reference sequence). The CDR3 nucleotides read TGTGCCAGTAGTATTGTTGGGACGACAGGGAATATCTTC. Amino acids: CASSIVGTTGNIF.

The J gene is TRBJ2-4, the V gene TRBV2; TRBD1 is a possible D gene (5 bases). Per germline, CDR1 SNHLY and CDR2 FYNNEI. Trimming took off 3 bases at V and 6 bases at J, with 9 bases between the two ends. The CDR3 is 13 amino acids. CDR3 bases: TGTGCCAGCAGTGACAGGGCTTTAAACATTCAGTACTTC. Its protein is CASSDRALNIQYF.

J is TRBJ2-1 and V is TRBV7-3, with 10 bases lining up with TRBD2. The CDR3 has 16 amino acids. CDR1 is SGHTA, CDR2 FQGTGA, per germline. Trimming at V came to 3 bases and at J to 0 bases, leaving 2 bases not matched to a gene. The CDR3 region is CASSLSSGSSYNEQFF. CDR3 nucleotide sequence: TGTGCCAGCAGCTTGTCTAGCGGGAGCTCCTACAATGAGCAGTTCTTC.

V usage is TRBV2 and J usage is TRBJ2-2; no clear D gene. Germline loops: CDR1 SNHLY, CDR2 FYNNEI. Trimming pared 4 bases from V and 0 bases from J, leaving 9 bases between. The CDR3 is made up of 15 amino acids. The chain's CDR3 is CASSVGIANTGELFF. Here the CDR3 DNA reads TGTGCCAGCAGTGTGGGGATCGCGAACACCGGGGAGCTGTTTTTT.

The genes are TRBV28 and TRBJ2-2, with D perhaps TRBD2 (6 bases). The CDR3 covers 16 residues. V gave up 3 bases and J gave up 1 base, with 12 bases separating them. Germline V gene data show CDR1 as MDHEN and CDR2 as SYDVKM. DNA of the CDR3: TGTGCCAGCAGTTTGGGGTGGGAGGTGAACACCGGGGAGCTGTTTTTT. Amino acid sequence: CASSLGWEVNTGELFF.

This clone was counted a few times. The chain employs TRBV29-1 and TRBJ2-7; D gene unclear. The CDR3 totals 11 residues. Trimming removed 6 bases at V and 1 base at J, with 7 bases between. The germline V gene has CDR1 SQVTM and CDR2 ANQGSEA. In DNA form, the CDR3 reads TGCAGCGTCTGGCGATCCTACGAGCAGTACTTC. Amino acids: CSVWRSYEQYF.

This rearrangement joins TRBV4-1 to TRBJ1-1, with D tentatively TRBD1 (5 bases). This CDR3 is 13 amino acids long. The ends were cut back, 4 bases at V and 4 bases at J, with 10 bases in the middle. CDR1 is MGHRA, CDR2 YSYEKL, per germline. The CDR3 region is CASSLFQGTEAFF. The CDR3 region has the DNA TGCGCCAGCAGCCTATTTCAGGGCACTGAAGCTTTCTTT.

The table lists this clone with a few counts. The chain recombines TRBV14 with TRBJ1-2; 9 bases align to TRBD1. The germline CDR1 and CDR2 sequences are SGHDN and FVKESK. This CDR3 region has 13 residues. The J segment lost 7 bases and the V segment lost 4 bases, leaving 4 bases of the junction unmatched. CDR3 sequence: CASSRDRVPGYTF. CDR3 sequence (DNA): TGTGCCAGCAGCCGGGACAGGGTACCTGGCTACACCTTC.

J is TRBJ2-2 and V is TRBV29-1; 7 nucleotides agree with TRBD1. Trimming took 7 bases from V and 0 from J; bases not matched to a gene: 2. This CDR3 comprises 13 residues. The germline CDR1 and CDR2 sequences are SQVTM and ANQGSEA. CDR3 sequence reads: CSAGQSNTGELFF. CDR3 bases: TGCAGCGCGGGACAGTCGAACACCGGGGAGCTGTTTTTT.